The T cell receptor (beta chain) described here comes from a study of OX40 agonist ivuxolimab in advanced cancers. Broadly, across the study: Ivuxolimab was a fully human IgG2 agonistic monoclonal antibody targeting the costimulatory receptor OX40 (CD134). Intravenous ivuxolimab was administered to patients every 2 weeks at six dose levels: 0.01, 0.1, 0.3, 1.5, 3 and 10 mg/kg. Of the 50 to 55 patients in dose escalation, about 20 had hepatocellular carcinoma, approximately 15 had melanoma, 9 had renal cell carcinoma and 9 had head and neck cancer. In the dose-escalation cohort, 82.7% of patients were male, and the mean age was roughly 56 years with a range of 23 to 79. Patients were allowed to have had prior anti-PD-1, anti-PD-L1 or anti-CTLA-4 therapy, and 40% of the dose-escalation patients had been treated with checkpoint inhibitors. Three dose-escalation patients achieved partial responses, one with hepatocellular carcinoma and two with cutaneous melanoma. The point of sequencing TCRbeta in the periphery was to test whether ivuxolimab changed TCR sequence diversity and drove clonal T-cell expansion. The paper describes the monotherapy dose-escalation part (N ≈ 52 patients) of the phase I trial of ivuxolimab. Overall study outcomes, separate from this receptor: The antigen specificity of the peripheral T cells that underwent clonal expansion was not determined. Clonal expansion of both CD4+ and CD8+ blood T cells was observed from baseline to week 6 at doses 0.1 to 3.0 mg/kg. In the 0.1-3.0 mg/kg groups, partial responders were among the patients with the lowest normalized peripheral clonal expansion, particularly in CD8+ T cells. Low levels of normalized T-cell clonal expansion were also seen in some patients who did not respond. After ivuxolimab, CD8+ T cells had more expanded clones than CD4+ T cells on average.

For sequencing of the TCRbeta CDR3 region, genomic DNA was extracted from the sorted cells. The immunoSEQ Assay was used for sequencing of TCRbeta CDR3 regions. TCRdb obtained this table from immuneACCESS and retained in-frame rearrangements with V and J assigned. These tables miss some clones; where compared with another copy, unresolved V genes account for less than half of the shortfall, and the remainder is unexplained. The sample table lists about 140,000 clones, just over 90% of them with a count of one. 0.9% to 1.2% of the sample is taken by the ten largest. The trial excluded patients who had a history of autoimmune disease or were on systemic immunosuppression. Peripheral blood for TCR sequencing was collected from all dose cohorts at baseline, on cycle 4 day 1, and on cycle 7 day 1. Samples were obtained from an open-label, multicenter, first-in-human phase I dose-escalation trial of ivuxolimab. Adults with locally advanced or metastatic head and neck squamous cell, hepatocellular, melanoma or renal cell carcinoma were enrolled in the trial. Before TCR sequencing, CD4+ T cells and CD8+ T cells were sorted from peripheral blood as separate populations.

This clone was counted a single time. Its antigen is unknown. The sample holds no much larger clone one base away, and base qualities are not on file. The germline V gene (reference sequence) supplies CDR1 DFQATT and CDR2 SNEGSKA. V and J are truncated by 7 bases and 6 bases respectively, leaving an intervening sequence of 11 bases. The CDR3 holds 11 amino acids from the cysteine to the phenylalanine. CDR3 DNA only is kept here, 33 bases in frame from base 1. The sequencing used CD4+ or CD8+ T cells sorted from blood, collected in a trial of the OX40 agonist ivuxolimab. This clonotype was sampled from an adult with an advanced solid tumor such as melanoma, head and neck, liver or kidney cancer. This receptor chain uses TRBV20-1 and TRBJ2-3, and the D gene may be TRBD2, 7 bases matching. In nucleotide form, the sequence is TGCAGTGGGGGGGGCGCGGATACGCAGTATTTT. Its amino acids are CSGGGADTQYF.